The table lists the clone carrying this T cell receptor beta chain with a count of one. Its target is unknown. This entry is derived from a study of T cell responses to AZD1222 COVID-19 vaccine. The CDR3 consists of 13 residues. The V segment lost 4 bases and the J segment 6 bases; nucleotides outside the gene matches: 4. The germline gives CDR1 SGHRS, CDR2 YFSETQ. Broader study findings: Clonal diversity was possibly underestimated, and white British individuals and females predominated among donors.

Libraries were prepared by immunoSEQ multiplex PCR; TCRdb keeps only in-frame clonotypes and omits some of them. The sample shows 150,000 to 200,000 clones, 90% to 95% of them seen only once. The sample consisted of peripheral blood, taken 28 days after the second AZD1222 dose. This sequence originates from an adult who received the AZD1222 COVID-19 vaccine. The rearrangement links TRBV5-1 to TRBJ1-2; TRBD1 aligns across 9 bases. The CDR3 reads CASSRGQGNGYTF. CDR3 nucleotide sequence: TGCGCCAGCAGCCGGGGACAGGGAAATGGCTACACCTTC.